This paragraph covers one TCR beta chain sequence. Its target is unknown. Time point described: peripheral blood 6 weeks after treatment start. Urothelial carcinoma affected the patients, and it was locally advanced or metastatic. The protocol was immunoSEQ multiplex PCR, while the TCRdb copy is restricted to in-frame clones and leaves out a portion. This table has tens of thousands of clones, more than 75% appearing once. This specimen belongs to a study of PD-L1 blockade in urothelial cancer. Study observations and caveats: Improved survival was predicted by pretreatment blood TCR clonality below the median.

This CDR3 region has 17 residues. The germline gives CDR1 PRHDT, CDR2 FYEKMQ (reference sequence). V gave up 4 bases and J gave up 1 base, with 17 bases separating them. Here the sequenced sample was PBMCs, taken around atezolizumab (anti-PD-L1) treatment. This receptor was taken from a man aged 70 or older with urothelial cancer. V and J are TRBV13 and TRBJ2-4; tentative D call: TRBD1 (5 bases). CDR3 nucleotides: TGTGCCAGCAGCTCCAGAGCAGGGTCTTCGGCCAAAAACATTCAGTACTTC. This sequence encodes CASSSRAGSSAKNIQYF.